The subject of this entry is one TCR beta chain. This sample was included in a study of early T cells in non-severe SARS-CoV-2 infection. Unique molecular identifiers were attached to individual cDNA molecules. TCRdb processed the 5' RACE reads anew with MiXCR; each CDR3 protein has one entry. The sample includes tens of thousands of distinct CDR3 sequences, 10% to 15% seen only once; the top ten take 3.5% to 4.5%. CDR3 length: 13 residues. V was trimmed by 5 bases and J by 3 bases, leaving 10 bases between them. Germline assignment: CDR1 SGHVS and CDR2 FQNEAQ. Source material: whole blood. The sequence came from an adult who was a healthcare worker with PCR-confirmed SARS-CoV-2 infection or an uninfected control (not recorded which). J is TRBJ2-5 and V is TRBV7-8; no clear D gene. The CDR3 reads CASSHTGKETQYF. The CDR3 DNA is TGTGCCAGCAGCCATACTGGAAAAGAGACCCAGTACTTC.